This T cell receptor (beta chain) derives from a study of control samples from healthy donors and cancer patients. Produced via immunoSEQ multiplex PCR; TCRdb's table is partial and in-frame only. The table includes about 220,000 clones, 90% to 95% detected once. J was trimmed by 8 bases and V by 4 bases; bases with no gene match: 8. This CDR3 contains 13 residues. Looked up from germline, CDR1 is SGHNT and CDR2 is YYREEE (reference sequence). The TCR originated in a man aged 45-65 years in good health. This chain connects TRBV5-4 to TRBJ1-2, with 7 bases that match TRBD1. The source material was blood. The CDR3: CASSEGQIPGYTF. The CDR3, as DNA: TGTGCCAGCAGCGAGGGACAGATCCCGGGCTACACCTTC. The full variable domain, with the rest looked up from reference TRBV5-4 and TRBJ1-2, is ETGVTQSPTHLIKTRGQQVTLRCSSQSGHNTVSWYQQALGQGPQFIFQYYREEENGRGNFPPRFSGLQFPNYSSELNVNALELDDSALYLCASSEGQIPGYTFGSGTRLTVV.